These 2 T cell receptor beta chains share one sample of origin, sequenced in a study of somatic mutations in cytotoxic T cells in rheumatoid arthritis. Some clones are missing from TCRdb's copy, which holds only in-frame ones; the method was immunoSEQ multiplex PCR. The sample consists of 9,000 or so clones, approximately 75% of them appearing once. Input material: CD8+ T cells sorted from blood. These receptors originate from an adult with rheumatoid arthritis.

The rearrangement joins TRBV13 to TRBJ2-5, with 15 bases aligning to TRBD2. From germline, CDR1 is PRHDT and CDR2 FYEKMQ (reference sequence). The CDR3 loop spans 15 amino acids. After removal of 8 bases from V and 5 bases from J, the junction contained 6 bases not matched to a gene. CDR3 region: CASQGGLAGGETQYF. The CDR3 region has the DNA TGTGCCAGCCAGGGGGGACTAGCGGGAGGCGAGACCCAGTACTTC. Full variable domain (missing parts from reference TRBV13 and TRBJ2-5): AAGVIQSPRHLIKEKRETATLKCYPIPRHDTVYWYQQGPGQDPQFLISFYEKMQSDKGSIPDRFSAQQFSDYHSELNMSSLELGDSALYFCASQGGLAGGETQYFGPGTRLLVL.

The rearrangement uses TRBV6-5 and TRBJ2-1; possible D gene TRBD2, 6 bases. This CDR3 is built from 12 residues. V shed 6 bases and J shed 8 bases, with 11 bases lying between them. The V gene's germline CDR1 is MNHEY and CDR2 SVGAGI. This CDR3 reads CASSGGMDEQFF. The CDR3, as DNA: TGTGCCAGCAGCGGGGGAATGGATGAGCAGTTCTTC.